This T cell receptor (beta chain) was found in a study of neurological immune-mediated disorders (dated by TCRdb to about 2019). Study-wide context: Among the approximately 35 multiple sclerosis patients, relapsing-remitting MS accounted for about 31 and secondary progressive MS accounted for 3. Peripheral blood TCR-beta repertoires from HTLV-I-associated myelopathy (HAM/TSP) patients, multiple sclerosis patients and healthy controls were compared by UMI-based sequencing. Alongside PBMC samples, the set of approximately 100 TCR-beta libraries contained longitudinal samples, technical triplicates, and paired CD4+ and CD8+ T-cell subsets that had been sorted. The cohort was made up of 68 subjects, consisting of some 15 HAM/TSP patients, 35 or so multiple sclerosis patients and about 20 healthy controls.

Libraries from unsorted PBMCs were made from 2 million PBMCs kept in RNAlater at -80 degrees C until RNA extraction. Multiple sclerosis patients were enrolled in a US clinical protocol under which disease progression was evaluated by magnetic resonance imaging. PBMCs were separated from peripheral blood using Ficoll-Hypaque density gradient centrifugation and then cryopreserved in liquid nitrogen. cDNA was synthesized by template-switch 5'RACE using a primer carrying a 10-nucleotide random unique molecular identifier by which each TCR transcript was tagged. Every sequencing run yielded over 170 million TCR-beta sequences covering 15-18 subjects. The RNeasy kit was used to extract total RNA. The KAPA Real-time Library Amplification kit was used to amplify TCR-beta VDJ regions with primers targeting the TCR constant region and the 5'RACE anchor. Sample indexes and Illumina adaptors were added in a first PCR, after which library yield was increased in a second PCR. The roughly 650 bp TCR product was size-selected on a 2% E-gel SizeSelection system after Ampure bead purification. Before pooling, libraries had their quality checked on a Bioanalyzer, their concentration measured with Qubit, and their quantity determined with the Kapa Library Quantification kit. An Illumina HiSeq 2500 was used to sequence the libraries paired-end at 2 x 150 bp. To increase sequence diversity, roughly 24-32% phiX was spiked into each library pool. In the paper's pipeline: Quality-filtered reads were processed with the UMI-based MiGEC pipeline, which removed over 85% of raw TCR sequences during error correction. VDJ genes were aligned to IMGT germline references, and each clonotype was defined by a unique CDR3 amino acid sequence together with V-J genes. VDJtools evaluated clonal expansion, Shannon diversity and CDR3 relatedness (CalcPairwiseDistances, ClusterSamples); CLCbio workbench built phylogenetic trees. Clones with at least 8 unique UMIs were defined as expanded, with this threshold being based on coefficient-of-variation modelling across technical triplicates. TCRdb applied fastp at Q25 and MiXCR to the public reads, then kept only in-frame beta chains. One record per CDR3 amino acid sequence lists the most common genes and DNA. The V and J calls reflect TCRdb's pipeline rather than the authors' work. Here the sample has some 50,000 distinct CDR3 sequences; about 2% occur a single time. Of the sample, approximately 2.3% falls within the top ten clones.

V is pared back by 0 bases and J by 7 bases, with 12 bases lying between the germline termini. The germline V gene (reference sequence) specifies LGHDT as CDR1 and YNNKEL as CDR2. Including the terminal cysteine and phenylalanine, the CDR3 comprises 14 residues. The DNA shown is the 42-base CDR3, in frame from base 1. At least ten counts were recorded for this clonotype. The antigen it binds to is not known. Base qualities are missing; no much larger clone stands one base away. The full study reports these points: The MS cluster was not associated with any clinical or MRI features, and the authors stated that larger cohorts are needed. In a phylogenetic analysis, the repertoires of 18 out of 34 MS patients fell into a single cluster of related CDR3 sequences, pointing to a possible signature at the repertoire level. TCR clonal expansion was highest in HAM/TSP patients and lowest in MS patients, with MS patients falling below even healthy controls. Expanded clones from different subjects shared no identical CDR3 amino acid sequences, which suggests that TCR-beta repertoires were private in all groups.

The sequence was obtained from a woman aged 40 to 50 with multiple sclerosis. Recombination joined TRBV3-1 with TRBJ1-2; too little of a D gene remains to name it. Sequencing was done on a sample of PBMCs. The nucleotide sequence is TGTGCCAGCAGCCAAGATTCAAGTAGAGGTGGCTACACCTTC. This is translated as CASSQDSSRGGYTF.